The 15 T cell receptor beta chains reported below all come from one sample, sequenced in a study of T cell clonotyping in hematopoietic cell transplantation. Only in-frame clones appear in the TCRdb table, and some are missing; sequencing was by immunoSEQ multiplex PCR. Seen here are tens of thousands of clones, 95% observed once, and the top ten hold about 0.91%. The specimen was peripheral blood mononuclear cells. Every receptor here comes from a man aged 25 to 40 in good health. Some clones in this sample may be carry-over from other donors' samples.

This chain links TRBV29-1 with TRBJ1-2, with D hard to call. The ends were cut back, 3 bases at V and 0 bases at J, with 8 bases in the middle. The V gene's germline CDR1 is SQVTM and CDR2 ANQGSEA. The CDR3 has 13 residues. The CDR3 loop reads CSVEGQTNYGYTF. CDR3 coding DNA: TGCAGCGTTGAGGGCCAGACTAACTATGGCTACACCTTC.

The chain has TRBV27 and TRBJ1-2, with a tentative D call TRBD1 (6 bases). Germline values: CDR1 MNHEY, CDR2 SMNVEV (reference sequence). V lost 4 bases and J lost 8, with 20 bases in between. The CDR3 loop spans 15 amino acids. DNA of the CDR3: TGTGCCAGCAGTTGGGCCGGGGGCGCGGGGTTGGGCTACACCTTC. Its protein product is CASSWAGGAGLGYTF.

The gene calls are TRBV18 and TRBJ2-3; 9 bases are shared with TRBD1. Trimming at V came to 3 bases and at J to 0 bases, leaving 10 bases not matched to a gene. From germline, CDR1 is KGHSH and CDR2 LQKENI. The CDR3 loop spans 18 amino acids. In DNA, the CDR3 is TGTGCCAGCTCACCCCCGCCGGGACAGGGCCTGAGCACAGATACGCAGTATTTT. This sequence encodes CASSPPPGQGLSTDTQYF.

This clone was seen only once. The V and J genes are TRBV5-6 and TRBJ2-5; no firm D call. The CDR3 runs 12 residues. Trimming cost V 4 bases and J 1 base, with 5 bases left between them. From germline, CDR1 is SGHDT and CDR2 YYEEEE. CDR3 in amino acids: CASSQFQETQYF. CDR3 in DNA: TGTGCCAGCAGCCAGTTCCAAGAGACCCAGTACTTC.

The chain couples TRBV19 to TRBJ2-7, with D perhaps TRBD1 or TRBD2 (5 bases each). Germline V CDR1 and CDR2: LNHDA, SQIVND (reference sequence). The CDR3 length is 15 residues. Trimming shortened V by 3 bases and J by 0 bases, and 12 bases separated the two germline ends. The CDR3 bases are TGTGCCAGTAGTATTGGGGGTGCAACCTCCTACGAGCAGTACTTC. Amino acid sequence: CASSIGGATSYEQYF.

The rearrangement links TRBV5-4 to TRBJ2-1; TRBD2 matches 10 bases. The CDR3 covers 15 residues. The V segment lost 4 bases and the J segment 5 bases; nucleotides outside the gene matches: 6. From germline, CDR1 is SGHNT and CDR2 YYREEE (reference sequence). The CDR3 reads CASSIAGGQNNEQFF. Here the CDR3 DNA reads TGTGCCAGCAGCATAGCGGGAGGACAGAACAATGAGCAGTTCTTC.

The rearrangement links TRBV9 to TRBJ2-1; 8 positions match TRBD2. The CDR3 spans 14 residues. The junction had 4 bases not matched to a gene; V was cut back by 5 bases and J by 3 bases. Per the germline V gene, CDR1 is SGDLS and CDR2 is YYNGEE. This chain's CDR3 is CASRRGTSYNEQFF. CDR3 coding DNA: TGTGCCAGCAGGAGAGGGACTAGCTACAATGAGCAGTTCTTC.

CDR3 sequence: CASSETRQETQYF. CDR3 sequence (DNA): TGTGCCAGTAGTGAAACACGTCAAGAGACCCAGTACTTC. The V gene is TRBV19, the J gene TRBJ2-5; D remains unclear. Germline CDR1 reads LNHDA; CDR2 reads SQIVND (reference sequence). V was clipped by 5 bases and J by 2 bases, with 9 bases between them. The CDR3 is 13 residues long.

The chain couples TRBV19 to TRBJ2-1; D is perhaps TRBD2 (5 bases). V lost 6 bases to trimming and J lost 4 bases, with 10 bases between them. CDR1 is LNHDA and CDR2 is SQIVND in the germline V gene (reference sequence). The CDR3 loop spans 13 amino acids. DNA of the CDR3: TGTGCCAGTAGAACTAGATCTTACAATGAGCAGTTCTTC. This sequence encodes CASRTRSYNEQFF.

This chain connects TRBV25-1 to TRBJ2-5, with 7 bases fitting TRBD1. Germline V lookup: CDR1 MGHDK, CDR2 SYGVNS. CDR3 length equals 14 residues. Unmatched junction bases numbered 5, after V lost 6 bases and J lost 1 base. The CDR3 DNA reads as TGTGCCAGCAGCACAGGGGTCGCCCAAGAGACCCAGTACTTC. This codes for CASSTGVAQETQYF. Supplemented by reference TRBV25-1 and TRBJ2-5, the full variable domain reads EADIYQTPRYLVIGTGKKITLECSQTMGHDKMYWYQQDPGMELHLIHYSYGVNSTEKGDLSSESTVSRIRTEHFPLTLESARPSHTSQYLCASSTGVAQETQYFGPGTRLLVL.

This chain links TRBV28 with TRBJ2-3; the match to TRBD1 covers 10 bases. This CDR3 spans 16 amino acids. The germline CDR1 and CDR2 sequences are MDHEN and SYDVKM. The V and J ends lost 2 bases and 1 base, in that order; junction bases with no gene match: 3. The chain's CDR3 is CASSLDRGLGTDTQYF. DNA of the CDR3: TGTGCCAGCAGTTTAGACAGGGGGCTAGGCACAGATACGCAGTATTTT.

The rearrangement uses TRBV29-1 and TRBJ1-4; D gene unclear. The V gene's germline CDR1 is SQVTM and CDR2 ANQGSEA. The V and J ends lost 4 bases and 7 bases respectively, with 7 bases between them. This CDR3 region has 11 residues. The CDR3 here is CSVGSPEKLFF. CDR3 DNA: TGCAGCGTTGGATCACCTGAAAAACTGTTTTTT.

The V and J genes are TRBV9 and TRBJ2-5, with 8 bases lining up with TRBD2. The germline gives CDR1 SGDLS, CDR2 YYNGEE. The V gene end was trimmed by 2 bases and the J gene end by 1 base; junction bases not matched to a gene: 7. This CDR3 region has 16 residues. CDR3 residues: CASSVREGHFQETQYF. Here the CDR3 DNA reads TGTGCCAGCAGCGTTCGGGAGGGGCACTTCCAAGAGACCCAGTACTTC.

Written as DNA, the CDR3 is TGTGCCAGCAGCTTATTCGCGGGAGACGGGTTCGACACCGGGGAGCTGTTTTTT. Translating it yields CASSLFAGDGFDTGELFF. The chain is built from TRBV7-3 and TRBJ2-2; TRBD2 matches 7 bases. This CDR3 has 18 residues. V lost 2 bases and J lost 3; bases outside the gene matches: 12. Per the germline V gene, CDR1 is SGHTA and CDR2 is FQGTGA.

The table lists this clone with a count of one. V gene TRBV2 combines with J gene TRBJ2-5; 10 bases are a match to TRBD2. Germline trimming cut 8 bases from V and 4 bases from J; bases unmatched to any gene: 13. Looked up from germline, CDR1 is SNHLY and CDR2 is FYNNEI. The CDR3 length is 16 residues. The CDR3: CASLRSASGSRETQYF. DNA of the CDR3: TGTGCCAGCCTAAGGTCGGCTAGCGGGAGCAGAGAGACCCAGTACTTC. The variable domain in full, with the rest retrieved from reference TRBV2 and TRBJ2-5, is EPEVTQTPSHQVTQMGQEVILRCVPISNHLYFYWYRQILGQKVEFLVSFYNNEISEKSEIFDDQFSVERPDGSNFTLKIRSTKLEDSAMYFCASLRSASGSRETQYFGPGTRLLVL.